Listed below are T cell receptor beta chains from one sample, sequenced in a study of CD4 T cell repertoires in COVID-19. Using immunoSEQ multiplex PCR, the repertoire was profiled, and TCRdb retains in-frame clones only, with some absent. The sample carries 60,000 to 90,000 clones, roughly 80% recorded once. This specimen was CD4+ T cells from peripheral blood, taken after recovery from COVID-19. The source is a human donor who had COVID-19. The CDR3 runs from the conserved cysteine through the conserved F or W. The D gene is left open where the match is weak. Size tells how often a clone was seen (once, few, many) or the class of an expanded clone, and some rows leave it out.

>TRBD2|TRBV24-1|17|TRBJ2-2|once
CATSDPGTSGNVGELFF
TGTGCCACCAGTGATCCAGGGACTAGCGGGAATGTCGGGGAGCTGTTTTTT
>.|TRBV10-3|12|TRBJ2-5|.
CAISANSETQYF
TGTGCCATCAGTGCAAATTCCGAGACCCAGTACTTC
>TRBD2|TRBV7-8|16|TRBJ2-7|.
CASSSAIGLASTEQYF
TGTGCCAGCAGCTCCGCGATCGGACTAGCTTCGACTGAGCAGTACTTC
>.|TRBV30|11|TRBJ1-1|.
CAWSLQGKAFF
TGTGCCTGGAGCCTACAGGGAAAAGCTTTCTTT
>TRBD1|TRBV19|15|TRBJ1-3|.
CASSSEGASGNTIYF
TGTGCCAGTAGTTCGGAGGGGGCATCTGGAAACACCATATATTTT
>TRBD1|TRBV6-5|14|TRBJ2-5|.
CASSKGQGQETQYF
TGTGCCAGCAGTAAGGGACAGGGGCAAGAGACCCAGTACTTC
>.|TRBV5-1|13|TRBJ2-2|.
CASSSGSSGELFF
TGCGCCAGCAGCTCAGGGTCCTCCGGGGAGCTGTTTTTT
>.|TRBV2|11|TRBJ2-3|.
CASSVRDTQYF
TGTGCCAGCAGTGTCCGAGATACGCAGTATTTT
>TRBD2|TRBV6-1|15|TRBJ2-1|.
CASSEERGAYNEQFF
TGTGCCAGCAGTGAGGAGCGGGGGGCTTACAATGAGCAGTTCTTC
>.|TRBV5-1|14|TRBJ2-1|.
CASSSSGTNNEQFF
TGCGCCAGCAGCTCTTCCGGGACCAACAATGAGCAGTTCTTC
>TRBD2|TRBV28|17|TRBJ2-3|.
CASSLAFGLAGGDTQYF
TGTGCCAGCAGTTTAGCCTTCGGACTAGCGGGAGGAGATACGCAGTATTTT
>TRBD2|TRBV7-2|15|TRBJ2-3|.
CASSFTSGNTDTQYF
TGTGCCAGCAGCTTCACTAGCGGAAACACAGATACGCAGTATTTT
>.|TRBV6-6|15|TRBJ1-5|once
CASSYSIGSNQPQHF
TGTGCCAGCAGTTACTCGATTGGTAGCAATCAGCCCCAGCATTTT
>.|TRBV25-1|14|TRBJ2-1|.
CASSPGHLNNEQFF
TGTGCCAGCAGTCCGGGACACCTGAACAATGAGCAGTTCTTC
>.|TRBV5-1|15|TRBJ2-3|.
CASRYGSGSTDTQYF
TGCGCCAGCAGATACGGCTCCGGGAGCACAGATACGCAGTATTTT
>TRBD1|TRBV27|19|TRBJ1-1|.
CASSPSLVDRGNMNTEAFF
TGTGCCAGCAGTCCAAGCCTAGTGGACAGGGGCAACATGAACACTGAAGCTTTCTTT
>TRBD2|TRBV15|15|TRBJ2-1|.
CATSRAGGAYNEQFF
TGTGCCACCAGCAGAGCGGGGGGGGCCTACAATGAGCAGTTCTTC
>.|TRBV5-1|14|TRBJ2-3|.
CASSIVDAADTQYF
TGCGCCAGCAGCATTGTAGACGCCGCAGATACGCAGTATTTT
>TRBD2|TRBV11-2|16|TRBJ2-3|.
CASSLGTSGTTDTQYF
TGTGCCAGCAGCTTAGGGACTAGCGGTACCACAGATACGCAGTATTTT
>.|TRBV7-9|12|TRBJ2-1|.
CASSLSGNEQFF
TGTGCCAGCAGCTTGAGCGGGAATGAGCAGTTCTTC
>.|TRBV5-1|12|TRBJ1-4|.
CASSPTGDKLFF
TGCGCCAGCAGCCCGACAGGAGACAAACTGTTTTTT
>.|TRBV11-2|13|TRBJ1-1|.
CASSSDSNTEAFF
TGTGCCAGCAGCTCCGACAGCAACACTGAAGCTTTCTTT
>TRBD2|TRBV7-9|13|TRBJ2-7|.
CASSFSGVYEQYF
TGTGCCAGCAGCTTTAGCGGGGTCTACGAGCAGTACTTC
>.|TRBV10-2|13|TRBJ1-2|.
CASSGPAVYGYTF
TGCGCCAGCAGTGGACCGGCCGTCTATGGCTACACCTTC
>TRBD2|TRBV5-1|17|TRBJ2-2|once
CASSLGGASGNTGELFF
TGCGCCAGCAGCTTGGGCGGGGCTAGCGGGAACACCGGGGAGCTGTTTTTT
>.|TRBV6-2/TRBV6-3|13|TRBJ2-7|.
CASSWDGGYEQYF
TGTGCCAGCAGTTGGGACGGCGGCTACGAGCAGTACTTC
>.|TRBV10-2|14|TRBJ1-4|.
CASSDRRANEKLFF
TGCGCCAGCAGTGACAGAAGGGCTAATGAAAAACTGTTTTTT
>.|TRBV7-2|14|TRBJ1-2|once
CASSLVGAVYGYTF
TGTGCCAGCAGCTTAGTGGGGGCAGTCTATGGCTACACCTTC
>.|TRBV6-1|17|TRBJ2-1|.
CASSESLPRGAYNEQFF
TGTGCCAGCAGTGAATCACTACCACGGGGGGCATACAATGAGCAGTTCTTC
>.|TRBV27|12|TRBJ2-5|.
CASSSYKETQYF
TGTGCCAGCAGTTCATATAAAGAGACCCAGTACTTC
>.|TRBV27|17|TRBJ1-1|.
CASSSSGAGWMNTEAFF
TGTGCCAGCAGTTCATCAGGGGCCGGGTGGATGAACACTGAAGCTTTCTTT
>.|TRBV30|14|TRBJ2-7|.
CAWSAGGKGYEQYF
TGTGCCTGGAGTGCTGGGGGAAAAGGGTACGAGCAGTACTTC
>TRBD1|TRBV19|14|TRBJ2-2|.
CAVETGLNTGELFF
TGTGCCGTTGAGACAGGGTTAAACACCGGGGAGCTGTTTTTT
>.|TRBV18|13|TRBJ1-2|.
CASSPRQNYGYTF
TGTGCCAGCTCCCCAAGACAGAACTATGGCTACACCTTC
>TRBD2|TRBV5-1|19|TRBJ2-6|.
CASSLVTSGRPSGANVLTF
TGCGCCAGCAGCTTGGTGACTAGCGGGAGGCCCTCTGGGGCCAACGTCCTGACTTTC
>.|TRBV2|13|TRBJ2-2|.
CAHAREVRGELFF
TGTGCCCACGCCAGGGAAGTTCGTGGGGAGCTGTTTTTT
>TRBD2|TRBV19|17|TRBJ2-1|.
CASSIPTTSGRYNEQFF
TGTGCCAGTAGTATCCCCACCACTAGCGGGAGGTACAATGAGCAGTTCTTC
>.|TRBV5-8|14|TRBJ1-2|.
CASSLGTANYGYTF
TGTGCCAGCAGCTTGGGGACAGCGAACTATGGCTACACCTTC
>.|TRBV16|14|TRBJ1-5|once
CASSQGRGGQPQHF
TGTGCCAGCAGCCAAGGTAGGGGAGGTCAGCCCCAGCATTTT
>.|TRBV28|16|TRBJ1-2|.
CASSLLEGGPNYGYTF
TGTGCCAGCAGTTTATTAGAAGGTGGACCTAACTATGGCTACACCTTC
>TRBD2|TRBV6-5|15|TRBJ2-2|.
CASRRAGGLTGELFF
TGTGCCAGCAGGCGAGCGGGGGGGCTCACCGGGGAGCTGTTTTTT
>.|TRBV27|15|TRBJ1-2|.
CASSLSAGTNYGYTF
TGTGCCAGCAGTTTATCTGCGGGTACAAACTATGGCTACACCTTC
>TRBD2|TRBV7-2|17|TRBJ2-7|few
CASRSKGTSGHSYEQYF
TGTGCCAGCAGGTCAAAAGGGACTAGCGGCCACTCCTACGAGCAGTACTTC
>.|TRBV7-8|13|TRBJ2-2|.
CASSFQGTGELFF
TGTGCCAGCAGCTTCCAGGGCACCGGGGAGCTGTTTTTT
>.|TRBV12-3/TRBV12-4|12|TRBJ1-2|.
CASSLGGGGYTF
TGTGCCAGCAGTTTGGGGGGAGGTGGCTACACCTTC
>TRBD2|TRBV6-5|14|TRBJ2-1|.
CASRDGGEYNEQFF
TGTGCCAGCAGGGACGGGGGGGAGTACAATGAGCAGTTCTTC
>TRBD2|TRBV6-5|16|TRBJ2-3|many
CASSYGLAGGQDTQYF
TGTGCCAGCAGTTACGGGCTAGCGGGAGGTCAGGATACGCAGTATTTT
>.|TRBV4-2|13|TRBJ1-1|.
CASNPSLNTEAFF
TGTGCCAGCAACCCATCACTGAACACTGAAGCTTTCTTT
>.|TRBV19|15|TRBJ2-7|once
CASSIDRKGGDEQYF
TGTGCCAGTAGTATAGATCGGAAGGGGGGCGATGAGCAGTACTTC
>.|TRBV5-1|13|TRBJ1-1|few
CASSPTFGTEAFF
TGCGCCAGCAGCCCGACCTTCGGCACTGAAGCTTTCTTT
>.|TRBV5-6|15|TRBJ2-7|.
CASSWGAGIAYEQYF
TGTGCCAGCAGCTGGGGGGCAGGTATAGCCTACGAGCAGTACTTC
>.|TRBV6-6|13|TRBJ2-7|once
CASSKRGGYEQYF
TGTGCCAGCAGTAAGAGGGGGGGCTACGAGCAGTACTTC